This T cell receptor (beta chain) is drawn from a study of response to subunit inactivated influenza vaccine. Per the germline V gene, CDR1 is KGHSH and CDR2 is LQKENI. Trimming took off 6 bases at V and 2 bases at J, with 15 bases between the two ends. This CDR3 contains 15 residues. TCRdb analysed the RT-PCR reads with MiXCR anew, one entry per CDR3 protein. The sample carries roughly 520,000 distinct CDR3 sequences, about 25% recorded once. This TCR was recovered from a man aged 45-65 years who received an inactivated influenza vaccine. The chain carries TRBV18 and TRBJ2-3; a weak D match, TRBD1 (7 bases). The specimen comprised CD4+ T cells sorted from PBMCs, sampled 4 to 6 days after vaccination. CDR3 in amino acids: CASSGGQTNTDTQYF. CDR3 nucleotides: TGTGCCAGCTCGGGGGGACAGACCAACACAGATACGCAGTATTTT.